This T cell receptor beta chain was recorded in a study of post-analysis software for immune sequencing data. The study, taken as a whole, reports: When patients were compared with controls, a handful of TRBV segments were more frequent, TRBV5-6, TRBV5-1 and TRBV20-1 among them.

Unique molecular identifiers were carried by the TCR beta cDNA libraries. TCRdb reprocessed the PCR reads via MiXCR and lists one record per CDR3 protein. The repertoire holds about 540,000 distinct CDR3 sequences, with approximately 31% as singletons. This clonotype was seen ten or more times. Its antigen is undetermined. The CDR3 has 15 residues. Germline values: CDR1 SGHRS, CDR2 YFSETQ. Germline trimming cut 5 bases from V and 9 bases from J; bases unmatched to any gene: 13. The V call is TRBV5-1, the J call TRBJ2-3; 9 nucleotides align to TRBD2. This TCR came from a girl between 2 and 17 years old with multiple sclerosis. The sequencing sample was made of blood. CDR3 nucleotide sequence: TGCGCCAGCAGTACAGCGGGGGGACCCGGGTGGACGCAGTATTTT. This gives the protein CASSTAGGPGWTQYF.